Following are 13 T cell receptor beta chains from one sample sequenced in a study of T cell responses to AZD1222 COVID-19 vaccine. Here immunoSEQ multiplex PCR was the method, and the copy in TCRdb shows in-frame clones only, minus some. The sample contains some 120,000 clones, roughly 93% of which appear only once. Sequences were derived from peripheral blood, sampled on day 0 of AZD1222 vaccination. The receptors stem from an adult in good health.

The J gene is TRBJ2-3, the V gene TRBV28; 8 nucleotides match TRBD2. The CDR3 spans 15 residues. Germline CDR1 is MDHEN and CDR2 is SYDVKM. The trim removed 7 bases at V and 1 base at J, leaving 7 bases unmatched. The CDR3 DNA reads TGTGCCAGCACCTTTAGCGGGACCGGCACAGATACGCAGTATTTT. This encodes CASTFSGTGTDTQYF.

The chain carries TRBV30 and TRBJ2-1; 7 bases fit TRBD1. Unmatched junction bases numbered 9, after V lost 7 bases and J lost 0 bases. Germline V gene lookup returns CDR1 GTSNPN and CDR2 SVGIG (reference sequence). This CDR3 is built from 15 residues. The CDR3 reads CALPRQGSSYNEQFF. In DNA, the CDR3 is TGTGCCTTGCCCCGACAGGGCAGCTCCTACAATGAGCAGTTCTTC.

This rearrangement joins TRBV6-2 or TRBV6-3 to TRBJ1-6; D is unresolved. CDR3 length: 15 amino acids. V lost 0 bases and J lost 6, with 9 bases in between. Germline-derived CDR1 and CDR2 are MNHEY and SVGEGT. CDR3 nucleotides: TGTGCCAGCAGTTACTCGGCCGGCGGTAATTCACCCCTCCACTTT. It codes for CASSYSAGGNSPLHF.

The DNA for the CDR3 is TGTGCCAGCAGCGTATATATATTTACAGGCGCCCGTGGGAAGACCTTC. Translated: CASSVYIFTGARGKTF. The chain uses TRBV9 and TRBJ1-2; maybe TRBD1 (5 bases). V shed 1 base and J shed 14 bases, with 27 bases lying between them. The germline CDR1 and CDR2 sequences are SGDLS and YYNGEE. This CDR3 comprises 16 residues.

This clone was observed a single time. The chain is built from TRBV7-8 and TRBJ2-3; 8 bases match TRBD1. The CDR3 runs 14 residues. Germline V gene data show CDR1 as SGHVS and CDR2 as FQNEAQ. Germline trimming cut 8 bases from V and 6 bases from J; bases unmatched to any gene: 10. The CDR3 here is CASWTGKLSDTQYF. The DNA of the CDR3 is TGTGCCAGCTGGACAGGGAAATTGTCGGATACGCAGTATTTT.

This clone has only one observation. The J gene is TRBJ2-1, the V gene TRBV12-3 or TRBV12-4; 7 bases are shared with TRBD2. Unmatched junction bases numbered 5, after V lost 6 bases and J lost 9 bases. The CDR3 is 12 residues long. Here the CDR3 reads CASRSLAVEQFF. CDR3 sequence (DNA): TGTGCCAGCAGGTCCCTAGCGGTTGAGCAGTTCTTC.

The J gene is TRBJ2-1, the V gene TRBV7-9, with unresolved D. The CDR3 runs 13 residues. V lost 1 base and J 9 bases, leaving 10 bases between the germline ends. CDR1 SEHNR and CDR2 FQNEAQ come from the germline V gene (reference sequence). The CDR3, as DNA: TGTGCCAGCAGCTTAGGTGAACTGGGTGAGCAGTTCTTC. Residues: CASSLGELGEQFF. The full variable domain, with the rest looked up from reference TRBV7-9 and TRBJ2-1, is DTGVSQNPRHKITKRGQNVTFRCDPISEHNRLYWYRQTLGQGPEFLTYFQNEAQLEKSRLLSDRFSAERPKGSFSTLEIQRTEQGDSAMYLCASSLGELGEQFFGPGTRLTVL.

The V call is TRBV5-4, the J call TRBJ2-3; 8 bases align to TRBD2. Looked up from germline, CDR1 is SGHNT and CDR2 is YYREEE (reference sequence). This CDR3 contains 15 residues. After removal of 3 bases from V and 2 bases from J, the junction contained 5 bases not matched to a gene. The CDR3 DNA sequence: TGTGCCAGCAGCTCCGGGGGACTAGACACAGATACGCAGTATTTT. Amino acids: CASSSGGLDTDTQYF.

The genes are TRBV5-1 and TRBJ1-2; perhaps TRBD1 as D (6 bases). The CDR3 extends over 14 amino acids. Germline V gene data show CDR1 as SGHRS and CDR2 as YFSETQ. Deletions cut 4 bases from V and 4 bases from J, with 14 bases between. CDR3 sequence reads: CASSPLDSSYGYTF. The CDR3 DNA reads as TGCGCCAGCAGCCCCCTGGACAGTTCCTATGGCTACACCTTC.

The chain employs TRBV6-6 and TRBJ1-1; D is perhaps TRBD1 (5 bases). This CDR3 spans 16 amino acids. Germline loops: CDR1 MNHNY, CDR2 SVGAGI (reference sequence). The V gene lost 2 bases and the J gene lost 6 bases, with 19 bases spanning the gap. The CDR3 here is CASSYPNMGGAAEAFF. CDR3 in DNA: TGTGCCAGCAGTTACCCGAACATGGGGGGAGCCGCTGAAGCTTTCTTT.

This clone occurred once. This chain uses TRBV11-3 with TRBJ1-6; no reliable D call. The CDR3 runs to 13 residues. CDR1 SGHNT and CDR2 YENEEA come from the germline V gene. V was shortened by 6 bases and J by 7 bases, with 10 bases between the two germline ends. The CDR3 reads CASSYAVNSPLHF. DNA of the CDR3: TGTGCCAGCAGTTATGCCGTAAATTCACCCCTCCACTTT.

This chain connects TRBV27 to TRBJ2-1; unclear D gene. V was pared by 4 bases and J by 10 bases, with 14 bases between. This CDR3 is 13 amino acids long. Germline CDR1 and CDR2: MNHEY and SMNVEV (reference sequence). The CDR3: CASSWSRGSEQFF. The CDR3, as DNA: TGTGCCAGCAGTTGGTCAAGAGGATCGGAGCAGTTCTTC.

The gene calls are TRBV18 and TRBJ2-2, with no clear D. Trimming cost V 0 bases and J 0 bases, with 8 bases left between them. This CDR3 contains 16 residues. Germline values: CDR1 KGHSH, CDR2 LQKENI. The CDR3 nucleotides read TGTGCCAGCTCACCACCCTCAACTCCGAACACCGGGGAGCTGTTTTTT. This sequence encodes CASSPPSTPNTGELFF.